The T cell receptor (beta chain) described here comes from a study of vaccination and CD4 T cells after COVID-19. Across the study: Convalescent individuals numbered four females and six males, two being Hispanic. Post-COVID draws followed diagnosis by a median around 97 days (range 35 to 161).

This CDR3 region has 17 residues. V lost 0 bases and J lost 0, with 9 bases in between. The germline CDR1 and CDR2 sequences are MNHEY and SMNVEV (reference sequence). The Oncomine TCR Beta short-read assay generated sequence data from the DNA of cultured CD4+ T cells. TCRdb called the PCR reads again in MiXCR, with one record for every CDR3 protein. The sample has about 14,000 distinct CDR3 sequences; just under 30% are singletons. Treatment here: roughly 10-day PBMC culture with coronavirus spike peptide pools or control peptides (ViraFEST assay). Healthy recipients of vaccination lacked prior SARS-CoV-2 infection, as evidenced by negative nucleocapsid antibodies both before and after vaccination. Details on this clonotype: Its antigen is currently unknown.

This receptor was taken from a human donor who received a COVID-19 vaccine. The sample was CD4+ T cells from blood, cultured in vitro, taken before SARS-CoV-2 vaccination. The V gene is TRBV27, the J gene TRBJ1-6; D perhaps matches TRBD1 (5 bases). CDR3 DNA: TGTGCCAGCAGTTTATCGCCAGGGAGCTCCTATAATTCACCCCTCCACTTT. It is translated as CASSLSPGSSYNSPLHF.